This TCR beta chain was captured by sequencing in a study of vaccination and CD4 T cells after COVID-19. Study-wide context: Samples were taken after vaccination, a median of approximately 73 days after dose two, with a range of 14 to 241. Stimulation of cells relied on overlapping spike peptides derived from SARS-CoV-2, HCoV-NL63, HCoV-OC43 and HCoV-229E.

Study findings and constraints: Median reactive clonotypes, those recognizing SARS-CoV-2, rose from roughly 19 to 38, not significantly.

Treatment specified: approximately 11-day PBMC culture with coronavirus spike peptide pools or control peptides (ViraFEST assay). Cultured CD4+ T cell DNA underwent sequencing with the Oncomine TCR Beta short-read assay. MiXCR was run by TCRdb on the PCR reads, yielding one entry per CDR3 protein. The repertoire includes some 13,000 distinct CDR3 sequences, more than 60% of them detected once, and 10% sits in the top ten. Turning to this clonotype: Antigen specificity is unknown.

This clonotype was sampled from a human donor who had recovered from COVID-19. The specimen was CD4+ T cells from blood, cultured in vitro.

The DNA for the CDR3 is TGTGCCAGCAGTAGACAGCGCAATTCACCCCTCCACTTT. Protein: CASSRQRNSPLHF. This chain connects TRBV6-2 or TRBV6-3 to TRBJ1-6, with D possibly TRBD1 on 5 matching bases. Germline values: CDR1 MNHEY, CDR2 SVGEGT. V was cut by 5 bases and J by 7 bases, with 9 bases left in between. The CDR3 spans 13 residues.